This is a list of T cell receptor beta chains from one sample in a study of CD8 T cells in ankylosing spondylitis. TCRdb itself ran the 5' RACE reads through MiXCR, one entry per CDR3 protein. This sample yields 84,000 or so distinct CDR3 sequences, of which roughly 30% are seen a single time; less than 60% belongs to the top ten. The specimen sequenced was blood, either unsorted or a sorted T cell fraction (not recorded which). These receptors all stem from a male donor with ankylosing spondylitis or in good health (not recorded which). The CDR3 runs from the conserved cysteine through the conserved F or W. The D gene is left open where the match is weak. For some rows the clone size is stated as once, few or many, or as a class when expanded; others skip it.

>-|TRBV5-1|TRBJ2-3|TRBD1
CASSFRQGGPDTQYF
>few|TRBV20-1|TRBJ2-2|TRBD1
CSARGLNRGQTGELFF
>-|TRBV15|TRBJ2-4|-
CATSRQGKDIQYF
>few|TRBV20-1|TRBJ2-3|-
CSATRSGLLTDTQYF
>-|TRBV29-1|TRBJ2-3|-
CSVAGRVASSGMQYF
>-|TRBV12-3/TRBV12-4|TRBJ1-1|-
CASSLLEGGLAFF
>few|TRBV11-1|TRBJ2-5|-
CASSLVPRTSWVQETQYF
>once|TRBV11-2|TRBJ2-3|-
CASSLWRPTDTQYF
>few|TRBV20-1|TRBJ1-4|TRBD1
CSASQGAEDEKLFF
>-|TRBV20-1|TRBJ2-2|-
CSARDHAAAAGELFF
>-|TRBV7-2|TRBJ2-1|TRBD1
CASSPPRDRGHNEQFF
>-|TRBV30|TRBJ2-1|TRBD1
CAWFDRAAYNEQFF
>few|TRBV5-1|TRBJ2-2|-
CASSLRGANTGELFF
>once|TRBV7-9|TRBJ2-5|TRBD2
CASSLWLAGFQETQYF
>few|TRBV10-3|TRBJ2-1|TRBD2
CAISEAGANNEQFF
>many|TRBV6-1|TRBJ1-1|-
CASTYGGVNTEAFF
>-|TRBV12-3/TRBV12-4|TRBJ1-2|TRBD1
CASSLSYRGDGYTF
>-|TRBV12-3/TRBV12-4|TRBJ1-1|-
CASSLYGNTEAFF
>few|TRBV11-1|TRBJ2-6|TRBD1
CASSLMGQGVPGANVLTF
>few|TRBV5-1|TRBJ1-4|-
CASSPWGDLNEKLFF
>-|TRBV5-1|TRBJ2-5|-
CASSGSTGFGETQYF
>many|TRBV6-1|TRBJ2-2|TRBD1
CASSLTGTGNTGELFF
>-|TRBV29-1|TRBJ1-2|TRBD1
CSVAGTGTGASPYGYTF
>few|TRBV7-2|TRBJ1-1|-
CASSLKGKYTEAFF
>-|TRBV5-1|TRBJ2-3|TRBD2
CASSLVSLSLAGGRYTQYF
>few|TRBV5-1|TRBJ2-2|-
CASSFTGLGTGELFF
>-|TRBV6-1|TRBJ2-5|-
CASSEEEWSQETQYF
>few|TRBV5-1|TRBJ2-7|-
CASSLVSRGYEQYF
>-|TRBV12-3/TRBV12-4|TRBJ2-1|-
CASSFEGVGYNEQFF
>few|TRBV21-1|TRBJ2-7|-
CASSNTGDRDSYEQYF
>many|TRBV10-3|TRBJ2-5|-
CAISGGLQETQYF
>-|TRBV29-1|TRBJ1-2|TRBD1
CSVEETGGDGYTF
>many|TRBV6-4|TRBJ1-6|-
CASSDQTRLTARYNSPLHF
>many|TRBV7-9|TRBJ1-2|-
CASSLAGDGGYTF
>-|TRBV5-1|TRBJ2-2|-
CASSSGQANTGELFF
>-|TRBV29-1|TRBJ2-3|-
CSVEGTARTDTQYF
>few|TRBV5-1|TRBJ1-1|-
CASSLPGMNTEAFF
>-|TRBV27|TRBJ2-1|-
CASSLPWSYEQFF
>few|TRBV11-1|TRBJ2-7|TRBD1
CASSFDQLMGQAIYEQYF
>-|TRBV20-1|TRBJ1-2|-
CSAGGGGPYGYTF
>-|TRBV20-1|TRBJ1-1|-
CSARDMSLAFF
>few|TRBV14|TRBJ1-1|TRBD1
CASGGQMNTEAFF
>-|TRBV5-1|TRBJ2-4|-
CASSLGVQGPNIQYF
>-|TRBV12-3/TRBV12-4|TRBJ2-5|-
CASSFPGYQETQYF
>few|TRBV18|TRBJ1-5|-
CASSEGIYQPQHF